This T cell receptor (beta chain) was sequenced during a study of T-cell reconstitution after alpha-beta-depleted transplantation in children. The sample holds many counts of this clonotype. The TCRbeta library was prepared with unique molecular identifiers. TCRdb reprocessed the PCR reads via MiXCR and lists one record per CDR3 protein. The top ten hold around 5% of the sample, which has some 240,000 distinct CDR3 sequences, approximately 9.8% seen once. V was clipped by 5 bases and J by 4 bases; unmatched bases: 9. Germline CDR1 LNHDA, CDR2 SQIVND (reference sequence). The length of the CDR3 is 15 residues.

The rearrangement uses TRBV19 and TRBJ1-1; 8 bases align to TRBD1. The TCR comes from a human donor who donated a stem cell graft to a child with SCID. The specimen comprised PBMCs from the stem cell graft donor, sampled from the stem cell graft. The CDR3 loop is CASSPRTGRGTEAFF. CDR3 DNA: TGTGCCAGTAGTCCCCGGACAGGGAGGGGCACTGAAGCTTTCTTT.